These 19 T cell receptor beta chains were sequenced from one sample in a study of T cell repertoires in cytomegalovirus infection. In TCRdb, the reads were re-called with MiXCR into one record per CDR3 protein. The sample consists of hundreds of thousands of distinct CDR3 sequences, approximately 32% of them appearing once. Their recognized antigens are unknown. The sample in question was cultured CD8+ T cells from PBMCs, obtained from culture after CMV antigen stimulation. These receptors all stem from a human donor in good health (CMV status not recorded). Some clones in this sample may be carry-over from other donors' samples.

This clonotype appeared a few times. The chain has TRBV7-9 and TRBJ1-1; a weak D match, TRBD1 (6 bases). The CDR3 is made up of 18 amino acids. Germline-derived CDR1 and CDR2 are SEHNR and FQNEAQ (reference sequence). Deletions cut 8 bases from V and 6 bases from J, with 31 bases between. In nucleotides, the CDR3 is TGTGCCAGCCCCGGACAGAGGCTCGCTAAAACCTCTACCCCTGAAGCTTTCTTT. Amino acid sequence: CASPGQRLAKTSTPEAFF.

The rearrangement links TRBV7-6 to TRBJ2-1; TRBD1 aligns across 7 bases. CDR3 size: 15 residues. Germline CDR1 is SGHVS and CDR2 is FNYEAQ. J lost 2 bases, V lost 4 bases, and 5 bases had no gene match. The CDR3 region is CASSSTTGAYNEQFF. The CDR3, as DNA: TGTGCCAGCAGCTCCACTACAGGGGCCTACAATGAGCAGTTCTTC.

V gene TRBV12-3 or TRBV12-4 combines with J gene TRBJ2-2; D is perhaps TRBD2 (6 bases). The CDR3 runs to 21 residues. The ends were cut back, 3 bases at V and 0 bases at J, with 26 bases in the middle. The CDR3 DNA sequence: TGTGCCAGCAGTTTTTATCCGGAGGGAAAGCTATCCTTCGCGAACACCGGGGAGCTGTTTTTT. Amino acid sequence: CASSFYPEGKLSFANTGELFF.

There are a few counts of this clonotype. This rearrangement joins TRBV6-1 to TRBJ2-5; D is possibly TRBD1 or TRBD2 (6 bases each). Germline CDR1 is MNHNS and CDR2 is SASEGT. The length of the CDR3 is 15 residues. The V gene lost 7 bases and the J gene lost 5 bases, with 20 bases spanning the gap. The CDR3 DNA reads TGTGCCAGCACATGGGTATGGAGGGGGATTGAGACCCAGTACTTC. This translates into CASTWVWRGIETQYF.

This clonotype was recorded many times. This chain joins TRBV7-9 and TRBJ1-4, with a tentative D call TRBD1 (6 bases). The CDR3 length is 14 residues. V shed 4 bases and J shed 4 bases, with 10 bases lying between them. The germline gives CDR1 SEHNR, CDR2 FQNEAQ (reference sequence). The CDR3 nucleotides read TGTGCCAGCAGCTCATACAGGGATAATGAAAAACTGTTTTTT. This encodes CASSSYRDNEKLFF.

V and J are TRBV7-3 and TRBJ2-3, with 7 bases aligning to TRBD1. This CDR3 region has 15 residues. V dropped 2 bases and J dropped 6; count of bases not matched to a gene: 8. Per germline, CDR1 SGHTA and CDR2 FQGTGA. The CDR3 DNA reads as TGTGCCAGCAGCTTAGGTTTTGGACAGGCGGATACGCAGTATTTT. Its translation: CASSLGFGQADTQYF.

Note on this clonotype: This may be a read error, as it is one base from a much larger clone. The chain couples TRBV7-8 to TRBJ2-7; D call uncertain. Trimming removed 1 base from V and 6 bases from J, with 13 bases in between. Germline loops: CDR1 SGHVS, CDR2 FQNEAQ. The CDR3 has 14 amino acids. The CDR3 loop is CASSLGPRNGEQYV. CDR3 bases: TGTGCCAGCAGCTTAGGTCCCAGGAATGGCGAGCAGTACGTC.

V gene TRBV5-5 combines with J gene TRBJ1-5, with D perhaps TRBD1 (6 bases). Germline V gene lookup returns CDR1 SGHKS and CDR2 YYEKEE (reference sequence). V was pared by 1 base and J by 12 bases, with 14 bases between. The CDR3 covers 13 residues. CDR3 loop: CASSLYEWGLQHF. As DNA, the CDR3 is TGTGCCAGCAGCTTGTATGAATGGGGGCTCCAGCATTTT. Drawing the rest from reference TRBV5-5 and TRBJ1-5, the complete variable domain is DAGVTQSPTHLIKTRGQQVTLRCSPISGHKSVSWYQQVLGQGPQFIFQYYEKEERGRGNFPDRFSARQFPNYSSELNVNALLLGDSALYLCASSLYEWGLQHFGDGTRLSIL.

This clonotype occurred many times. This rearrangement joins TRBV4-1 to TRBJ2-1; possible D gene TRBD1, 6 bases. Germline CDR1 is MGHRA and CDR2 is YSYEKL. Deletions cut 1 base from V and 4 bases from J, with 14 bases between. The CDR3 length is 16 residues. The CDR3 loop is CASSQGQALTYNEQFF. The DNA for the CDR3 is TGCGCCAGCAGCCAAGGACAGGCGCTGACTTACAATGAGCAGTTCTTC.

The gene calls are TRBV10-3 and TRBJ2-6; D unresolved. Germline assignment: CDR1 ENHRY and CDR2 SYGVKD. V was clipped by 5 bases and J by 0 bases, with 17 bases between them. The CDR3 spans 18 residues. The CDR3 sequence is CAISTKLWIDSGANVLTF. The CDR3 DNA reads as TGTGCCATCAGTACCAAGCTATGGATAGACTCTGGGGCCAACGTCCTGACTTTC.

The chain is built from TRBV5-1 and TRBJ1-2, with TRBD1 as a possible D gene (6 bases). V was clipped by 4 bases and J by 3 bases, with 13 bases between them. This CDR3 has 14 amino acids. Looked up from germline, CDR1 is SGHRS and CDR2 is YFSETQ. The CDR3 DNA reads as TGCGCCAGCAGCGCGGTACAGGGCGACTATGGCTACACCTTC. Translation: CASSAVQGDYGYTF.

This clonotype was counted a few times. The V call is TRBV6-2 or TRBV6-3, the J call TRBJ2-3; D not certain. This CDR3 is 14 amino acids long. V lost 7 bases, J lost 2 bases, and 13 bases lay in between. In germline, CDR1 is MNHEY, CDR2 SVGEGT. The CDR3 DNA reads as TGTGCCAGCAAGAGGCTAGAGGCCACAGATACGCAGTATTTT. The encoded protein is CASKRLEATDTQYF.

This clonotype was recorded only once. This chain links TRBV4-1 with TRBJ2-5, with TRBD1 as a possible D gene (5 bases). V was trimmed by 5 bases and J by 3 bases, leaving 13 bases between them. Germline V gene data show CDR1 as MGHRA and CDR2 as YSYEKL. This CDR3 has 14 amino acids. The CDR3 coding sequence is TGCGCCAGCAGCTCGCGGACAACAAAAGAGACCCAGTACTTC. This sequence encodes CASSSRTTKETQYF.

The chain joins TRBV24-1 to TRBJ1-2, with D perhaps TRBD1 (5 bases). Looked up from germline, CDR1 is KGHDR and CDR2 is SFDVKD. There are 12 residues in the CDR3. Trimming shortened V by 6 bases and J by 7 bases, and 11 bases separated the two germline ends. CDR3 in DNA: TGTGCCACCAGTCCAGGGAAAGGTGGCTACACCTTC. Amino acid sequence: CATSPGKGGYTF.

The V call is TRBV19, the J call TRBJ1-4; 7 bases match TRBD1. The ends lost 7 bases at V and 8 bases at J; junction bases unmatched: 13. Germline V gene lookup returns CDR1 LNHDA and CDR2 SQIVND (reference sequence). The length of the CDR3 is 15 residues. Here the CDR3 DNA reads TGTGCCAGTACCTCGACAGGGAGACGGGGAGAAAAACTGTTTTTT. Residues: CASTSTGRRGEKLFF. The full variable domain, rest sourced from reference TRBV19 and TRBJ1-4, is DGGITQSPKYLFRKEGQNVTLSCEQNLNHDAMYWYRQDPGQGLRLIYYSQIVNDFQKGDIAEGYSVSREKKESFPLTVTSAQKNPTAFYLCASTSTGRRGEKLFFGSGTQLSVL.

This clonotype came up once. The J gene is TRBJ2-5, the V gene TRBV7-4, with D possibly matching TRBD2 (5 bases). The CDR3 extends over 14 amino acids. V lost 7 bases and J lost 4, with 16 bases in between. Looked up from germline, CDR1 is SGHVT and CDR2 is SQSDAQ. The CDR3 loop reads CASTPDGLAETQYF. The CDR3 coding sequence is TGTGCCAGCACCCCGGACGGGCTAGCAGAGACCCAGTACTTC.

In its sample, this clonotype was seen many times. The chain carries TRBV11-3 and TRBJ2-1; a possible D gene is TRBD1 (5 bases). V was shortened by 5 bases and J by 2 bases, with 13 bases between the two germline ends. This CDR3 contains 15 residues. Germline V gene data show CDR1 as SGHNT and CDR2 as YENEEA. DNA of the CDR3: TGTGCCAGCAGCCCCCGACAGTTACCCTACAATGAGCAGTTCTTC. Translating it yields CASSPRQLPYNEQFF.

A few counts support this clonotype. This chain joins TRBV27 and TRBJ2-7; D gene unclear. Trimming shortened V by 0 bases and J by 6 bases, and 9 bases separated the two germline ends. The germline V gene has CDR1 MNHEY and CDR2 SMNVEV (reference sequence). The CDR3 has 13 amino acids. The CDR3 DNA sequence: TGTGCCAGCAGTTTATCGATTGGCTCCGAGCAGTACTTC. This gives the protein CASSLSIGSEQYF.

Points on this clonotype: A clone one base away is much larger, so this may be a read error. This chain links TRBV7-2 with TRBJ2-3; D gene uncertain. Germline V gene lookup returns CDR1 SGHTA and CDR2 FQGNSA. CDR3 length: 14 residues. The CDR3 spells CVSSLDLSTDTQYF. CDR3 DNA: TGTGTCAGCAGCTTAGACTTAAGCACAGATACGCAGTATTTT.